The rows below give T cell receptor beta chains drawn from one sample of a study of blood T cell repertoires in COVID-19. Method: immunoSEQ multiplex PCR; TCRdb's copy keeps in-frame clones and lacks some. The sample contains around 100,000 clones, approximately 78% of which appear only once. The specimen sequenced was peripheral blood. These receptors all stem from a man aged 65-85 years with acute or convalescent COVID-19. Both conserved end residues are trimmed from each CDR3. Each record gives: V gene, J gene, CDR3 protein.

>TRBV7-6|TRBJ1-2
ASSLGQNYGYT
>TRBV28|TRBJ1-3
ASKEGASSGNTIY
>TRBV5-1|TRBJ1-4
ASSLVGGAPNEKLF
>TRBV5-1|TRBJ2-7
ASSRTSGTYEQY
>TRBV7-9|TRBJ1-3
ASSSTGGRFSGNTIY
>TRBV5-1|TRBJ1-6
ASSLDRGNSPLH
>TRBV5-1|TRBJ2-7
ASSIGQGAYEQY
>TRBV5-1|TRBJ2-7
ASSFSGTGYFEQY
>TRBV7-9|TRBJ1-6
ASSPGVGPLH
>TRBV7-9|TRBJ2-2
ASSLVSTGELF
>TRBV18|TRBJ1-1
ASSPATGDTEAF
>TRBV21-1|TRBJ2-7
ASSVHKAVRNSYEQY
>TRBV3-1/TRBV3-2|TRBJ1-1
ASSLNRNTEAF
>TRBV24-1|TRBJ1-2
ATSDRQFGYT
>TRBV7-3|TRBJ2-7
ASSLSGTEGYEQY
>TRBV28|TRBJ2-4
ASSFGVAKNIQY
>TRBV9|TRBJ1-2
ASSVASGYGYT
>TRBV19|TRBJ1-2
ASSTSGTANYGYT
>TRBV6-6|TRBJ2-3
ASSYSISGGDTQY
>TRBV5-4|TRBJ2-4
ASSLDRAGNIQY
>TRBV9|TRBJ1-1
ASSGPGQLEAF
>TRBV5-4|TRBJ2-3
ASSAYQGSTDTQY
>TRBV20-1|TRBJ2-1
SAGRGGEQF
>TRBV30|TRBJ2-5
AWSRQETQY
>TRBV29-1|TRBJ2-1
SVLGQSYNEQF
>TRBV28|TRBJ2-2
ASRTDRQRNTGELF